This TCR beta chain is drawn from a study of OX40 agonist ivuxolimab in advanced cancers. Study summary: Patients in the trial were receiving intravenous ivuxolimab every 2 weeks, at doses of 0.01 to 10 mg/kg. The study, taken as a whole, reports: Within 6 weeks, CD4+ and CD8+ blood T cells expanded clonally at 0.1 to 3.0 mg/kg.

CDR1 is SGHVS, CDR2 FNYEAQ, per germline. The CDR3 runs 14 residues. Trimming took 3 bases from V and 6 from J, leaving 12 bases between them. Of note for this clone: The antigen is undetermined.

Blood specimens came from baseline, cycle 4 day 1, and cycle 7 day 1. Repertoires were generated with immunoSEQ multiplex PCR, while TCRdb's copy carries only in-frame clones and drops some. The sample shows some 77,000 clones, about 90% of them seen only once. The sequence derives from an adult with an advanced solid tumor such as melanoma, head and neck, liver or kidney cancer. The source material was CD4+ or CD8+ T cells sorted from blood, sampled in a trial of the OX40 agonist ivuxolimab. V gene TRBV7-6 combines with J gene TRBJ1-5, with D possibly being TRBD1 (6 bases). CDR3 sequence reads: CASSLNTGSQPQHF. CDR3 DNA: TGTGCCAGCAGCTTGAATACAGGGAGTCAGCCCCAGCATTTT.